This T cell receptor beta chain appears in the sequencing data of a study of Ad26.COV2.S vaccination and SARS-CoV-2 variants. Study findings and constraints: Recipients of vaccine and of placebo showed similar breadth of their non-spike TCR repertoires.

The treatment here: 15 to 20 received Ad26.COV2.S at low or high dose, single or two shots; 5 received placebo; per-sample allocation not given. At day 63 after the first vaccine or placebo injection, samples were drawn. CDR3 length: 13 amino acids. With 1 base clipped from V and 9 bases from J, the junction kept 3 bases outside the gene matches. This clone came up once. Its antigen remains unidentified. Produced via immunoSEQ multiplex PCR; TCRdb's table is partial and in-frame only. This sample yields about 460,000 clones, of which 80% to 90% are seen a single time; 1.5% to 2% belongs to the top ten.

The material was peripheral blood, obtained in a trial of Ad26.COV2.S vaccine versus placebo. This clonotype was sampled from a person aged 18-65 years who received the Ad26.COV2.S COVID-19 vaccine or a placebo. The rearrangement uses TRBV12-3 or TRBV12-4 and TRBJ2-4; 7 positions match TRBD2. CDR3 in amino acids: CASSLGREGIQYF. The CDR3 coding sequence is TGTGCCAGCAGTTTAGGCAGGGAGGGCATTCAGTACTTC.